This T cell receptor beta chain derives from a study of T cell repertoires in cytomegalovirus infection. Overall study context: Alongside well-studied HLA-B-restricted CMV epitopes, recently identified HLA-C-restricted CMV epitopes were also used. It was the public TCR beta signatures that indicated both CMV infection and matching HLA type. Overall study results and limits: Ex vivo, HLA-C-restricted CMV-specific TCR beta clonotypes prevailed over the rest of the response. Summed frequency of shared TCR beta families picked out CMV carriers who also had the relevant HLA.

TCRdb ran MiXCR on the reads and lists one entry per CDR3 protein. The table records about 89,000 distinct CDR3 sequences, about 29% of them present only once. This clonotype occurred a few times. Its antigen is unknown. This CDR3 spans 13 amino acids. V was pared by 0 bases and J by 5 bases, with 7 bases between. Germline lookup yields CDR1 KGHSH and CDR2 LQKENI. The specimen was CD8+ T cells from cultured PBMCs, collected from culture after CMV antigen stimulation. The TCR sequence derives from a human donor in good health (CMV status not recorded). Some clones in this sample may be carry-over from other donors' samples. The V call is TRBV18, the J call TRBJ2-5; D not certain. The CDR3 loop is CASSPPEKETQYF. The CDR3 region has the DNA TGTGCCAGCTCACCACCGGAAAAGGAGACCCAGTACTTC.